This T cell receptor beta chain was found in a study of T cells and copy number aberrations in small-cell lung cancer (TCRdb year 2021). Looking at the study overall: Whole-exome sequencing of the same tumor regions was paired with TCR repertoire sequencing so that T cell metrics could be related to mutations and copy number aberrations. Tumor TCR data were available for 16 to 20 patients, and TCR data from both tumor and normal tissue were available for roughly 14 patients.

On the study overall, not on this receptor specifically: Tumors had lower T-cell density, richness and clonality than adjacent lung tissue, though the difference in density was not significant. Every specimen was formalin-fixed paraffin-embedded tissue, a material known to introduce sequencing artifacts. The study was limited by a small sample size because surgical resection is uncommon in small-cell lung cancer, and validation of the findings is required.

The immunoSEQ hsTCRB Kit, with multiplexed V- and J-gene primers, was used to amplify TCR-beta CDR3 regions from genomic DNA. Unique DNA barcodes were added in a second PCR, and the samples were pooled together with one negative control and one positive control. Sequencing of the pooled TCR-beta libraries was performed on an Illumina MiSeq using a 150-cycle paired-end protocol. Under the source paper's analysis protocol: Adaptive Biotechnologies processed the raw sequencing data into a report containing normalized, annotated TCR-beta repertoires. T-cell density was computed as TCR-beta templates normalized to usable DNA, which was estimated by amplifying housekeeping genes. Richness was defined as the count of unique rearrangements, and clonality was defined as 1 minus Pielou's evenness. This is the immuneACCESS table as TCRdb keeps it, with only in-frame sequences that have V and J called. A part of the clones is gone; compared with another copy, unresolved V genes explain less than half, and the rest is unexplained. The V and J calls and the clone size are those of that table, but D and trimming were determined from the DNA. This sample holds 6,000 to 7,500 clones; 82% were observed only once. The ten largest account for roughly 4.6% of the sample.

About this clone: The clone's antigen remains unknown. Qualities for individual bases were not recorded, and no much larger clone is one base off.

Patients with limited-stage small-cell lung cancer who underwent surgical resection in Hangzhou, China, between about 2008 and 2020 were included as donors. Every donor underwent upfront surgery with no preoperative chemotherapy or radiotherapy, and no donor received immunotherapy either before or after surgery. All 19 patients in the sequenced cohort were identified as smokers or heavy second-hand smokers. Adjacent normal lung was taken at least 2 cm away from the tumor margin, and two pathologists confirmed by morphology that the adjacent normal lung was free of malignant cells. Multi-region TCR-beta sequencing of resected limited-stage small-cell lung cancers and of tumor-adjacent lung tissue was performed to characterize T cell repertoire heterogeneity. The AllPrep DNA/RNA FFPE Kit (Qiagen) was used to extract genomic DNA from the FFPE tissue. The receptor comes from a woman aged 45-65 years with small cell lung cancer. Sequenced sample: normal tissue next to the tumor.

The DNA sequence reads TGCGCCAGCAGCCAAACCAGCCTAACGCGCCTAGACTCCTACAATGAGCAGTTCTTC. Translated, it gives CASSQTSLTRLDSYNEQFF. The chain is encoded by TRBV4-3 joined to TRBJ2-1, with the D segment identity uncertain. For CDR1 and CDR2, the germline V gene lists LGHNA and YSLEER. Taken from cysteine to phenylalanine, the CDR3 has 19 residues. The DNA shown is the 57-base CDR3, in frame from base 1. V and J are truncated by 2 bases and 0 bases respectively, leaving an intervening sequence of 20 bases.